A single sample gave rise to the 15 T cell receptor beta chains below, sequenced in a study of identical twins. TCRdb passed the 5' RACE reads through MiXCR, listing each CDR3 protein once. The sample lists 150,000 or so distinct CDR3 sequences, 3.5% occurring once. Specimen: memory T cells sorted from blood. These receptors were obtained from a man between 18 and 29 years old in good health.

The table lists this clonotype with many counts. V gene TRBV20-1 combines with J gene TRBJ2-6; 9 positions agree with TRBD2. The V gene's germline CDR1 is DFQATT and CDR2 SNEGSKA (reference sequence). V trimming: 3 bases; J trimming: 0 bases; junction bases outside the gene matches: 6. CDR3 length equals 17 residues. DNA for the CDR3: TGCAGTGCTAGGAGGTCTAGCGGGGTCTCTGGGGCCAACGTCCTGACTTTC. Amino acid sequence: CSARRSSGVSGANVLTF.

This clonotype was found many times. This chain connects TRBV3-1 to TRBJ2-1, with D unresolved. Trimming left V 7 bases short and J 0 bases short, with 13 bases between. This CDR3 spans 15 amino acids. Germline lookup yields CDR1 LGHDT and CDR2 YNNKEL (reference sequence). The CDR3 region has the DNA TGTGCCAGCACGAAGCTGGCGAGCTCCTACAATGAGCAGTTCTTC. Amino acids: CASTKLASSYNEQFF.

This clonotype has a count of ten or more. The J gene is TRBJ1-1, the V gene TRBV11-3, with D perhaps TRBD1 (6 bases). The CDR3 covers 16 residues. Trimming shortened V by 5 bases and J by 2 bases, and 18 bases separated the two germline ends. CDR1 SGHNT and CDR2 YENEEA come from the germline V gene. CDR3 region: CASSPGDPGENTEAFF. In DNA, the CDR3 is TGTGCCAGCAGCCCGGGGGATCCAGGGGAAAACACTGAAGCTTTCTTT.

In its sample, this clonotype was seen many times. One end of the junction does not line up with germline, which may come from a read error. The rearrangement joins TRBV7-2 to TRBJ2-7, with 7 bases aligning to TRBD1. Germline V CDR1 and CDR2: SGHTA, FQGNSA. CDR3 length: 13 amino acids. CDR3 in DNA: TGTGCCAGCAGCCCCTCCGGCATACAGGGGCCTAAGTTC. It is translated as CASSPSGIQGPKF.

Many counts were recorded for this clonotype. The chain links TRBV20-1 to TRBJ2-1; tentative D call: TRBD2 (7 bases). The CDR3 totals 12 residues. CDR1 and CDR2 from the germline V gene are DFQATT and SNEGSKA (reference sequence). The CDR3 sequence: CGRGAGVNEQFF. DNA of the CDR3: TGCGGACGGGGGGCCGGGGTCAATGAGCAGTTCTTC.

This chain links TRBV7-2 with TRBJ2-6; no firm D call. This CDR3 contains 21 residues. Germline V CDR1 and CDR2: SGHTA, FQGNSA. V was trimmed by 0 bases and J by 0 bases, leaving 21 bases between them. The CDR3 is CASSLALRSRAGRSGANVLTF. In DNA form, the CDR3 reads TGTGCCAGCAGCTTAGCGCTACGTTCTCGAGCAGGTCGCTCTGGGGCCAACGTCCTGACTTTC.

This clonotype showed up many times. The chain carries TRBV20-1 and TRBJ2-3, with 9 bases matching TRBD2. The trim removed 6 bases at V and 3 bases at J, leaving 10 bases unmatched. The germline gives CDR1 DFQATT, CDR2 SNEGSKA (reference sequence). The length of the CDR3 is 15 residues. The CDR3 reads CSAEPLAGRTDTQYF. For the CDR3, the DNA is TGCAGTGCCGAACCTCTAGCGGGAAGGACAGATACGCAGTATTTT.

Ten or more counts support this clonotype. The V gene is TRBV7-9, the J gene TRBJ2-7, with a weak D call TRBD1 (5 bases). The length of the CDR3 is 12 residues. CDR1 and CDR2 from the germline V gene are SEHNR and FQNEAQ (reference sequence). Trimming left V 6 bases short and J 6 bases short, with 12 bases between. CDR3 bases: TGTGCCAGCAGAATAAGGGGCGCCGAGCAGTACTTC. It translates to CASRIRGAEQYF. Variable domain in full (rest from reference TRBV7-9 and TRBJ2-7): DTGVSQNPRHKITKRGQNVTFRCDPISEHNRLYWYRQTLGQGPEFLTYFQNEAQLEKSRLLSDRFSAERPKGSFSTLEIQRTEQGDSAMYLCASRIRGAEQYFGPGTRLTVT.

This clonotype was seen repeatedly, ten times or more. The chain combines TRBV24-1 with TRBJ2-7; D is possibly TRBD1 (5 bases). Germline V gene data show CDR1 as KGHDR and CDR2 as SFDVKD. Trimming shortened V by 9 bases and J by 4 bases, and 12 bases separated the two germline ends. The CDR3 spans 12 residues. CDR3 in DNA: TGTGCCACCGCAAAACAGGTTTACGAGCAGTACGTC. Residues: CATAKQVYEQYV.

This clonotype was seen many times. The chain recombines TRBV29-1 with TRBJ2-2, with a tentative D call TRBD2 (5 bases). Germline V gene sequence: CDR1 SQVTM, CDR2 ANQGSEA. The CDR3 totals 16 residues. The V end was cut by 4 bases, the J end by 0 bases, with 15 bases between. This CDR3 is CSVGTARGTNTGELFF. Here the CDR3 DNA reads TGCAGCGTTGGTACAGCACGGGGAACGAACACCGGGGAGCTGTTTTTT.

The table lists this clonotype with many counts. The CDR3: CASSPGQGVSYGYTF. For the CDR3, the DNA is TGTGCCAGCAGCCCGGGACAGGGGGTGTCGTATGGCTACACCTTC. The chain is built from TRBV7-2 and TRBJ1-2, with TRBD1 identical over 11 bases. The CDR3 is made up of 15 amino acids. V lost 5 bases, J lost 5 bases, and 7 bases stayed unmatched. Germline assignment: CDR1 SGHTA and CDR2 FQGNSA. Using reference TRBV7-2 and TRBJ1-2 for the parts outside the CDR3, the full variable domain is GAGVSQSPSNKVTEKGKDVELRCDPISGHTALYWYRQSLGQGLEFLIYFQGNSAPDKSGLPSDRFSAERTGGSVSTLTIQRTQQEDSAVYLCASSPGQGVSYGYTFGSGTRLTVV.

In its sample, this clonotype was seen many times. The gene calls are TRBV20-1 and TRBJ2-3; no clear D gene. CDR1 is DFQATT and CDR2 is SNEGSKA in the germline V gene (reference sequence). There are 10 residues in the CDR3. CDR3 residues: CSPSTDTQYF. The DNA for the CDR3 is TGCAGCCCGAGCACAGATACGCAGTATTTT.

This clonotype came up many times. The chain has TRBV28 and TRBJ2-7; 11 bases are shared with TRBD2. CDR3 size: 16 residues. V lost 3 bases, J lost 4 bases, and 8 bases stayed unmatched. Germline V gene sequence: CDR1 MDHEN, CDR2 SYDVKM. CDR3 sequence: CASSFTGSGRVYEQYF. CDR3 in DNA: TGTGCCAGCAGTTTTACGGGTAGCGGGAGGGTGTACGAGCAGTACTTC.

This clonotype was seen ten or more times. This chain links TRBV20-1 with TRBJ1-5; tentative D call: TRBD1 (5 bases). Germline V gene sequence: CDR1 DFQATT, CDR2 SNEGSKA (reference sequence). V lost 6 bases, J lost 5 bases, and 17 bases lay in between. The CDR3 is 14 residues long. The CDR3 region has the DNA TGCAGTGCCCCCGGGGGGGGAGAACATCAGCCCCAGCATTTT. It translates to CSAPGGGEHQPQHF.

This clonotype occurred a few times. This chain uses TRBV2 with TRBJ2-7, with 10 bases that match TRBD2. After removal of 5 bases from V and 5 bases from J, the junction contained 9 bases not matched to a gene. The CDR3 loop spans 15 amino acids. CDR1 is SNHLY, CDR2 FYNNEI, per germline. Here the CDR3 reads CASSNLAGAVDEQYF. The CDR3 nucleotides read TGTGCCAGCAGTAACCTAGCGGGAGCCGTCGACGAGCAGTACTTC.